Presented here are 4 T cell receptor beta chains from one specimen sequenced in a study of CD8 T cells in Susac syndrome (dated by TCRdb to between 2019 and 2020). Library preparation employed the immunoSEQ multiplex PCR assay. RNA was extracted using the RNeasy kit, and roughly 0.5 to 1 microgram was reverse transcribed with random hexamers. TCRdb took the public reads, trimmed them with fastp at Q25, ran MiXCR for clone calling and kept in-frame beta chains. CDR3 protein sequences are deduplicated, and each keeps its most common genes and DNA. Here the sample has 40,000 to 55,000 distinct CDR3 sequences; approximately 92% occur a single time. 0.41% of the sample is in the top ten clones. Sequenced input: CD8+ T cells from PBMCs. Receptors were obtained from a human donor in good health.

This chain uses TRBV12-5 with TRBJ2-3; D not certain. V was clipped by 8 bases and J by 2 bases, with 5 bases between them. Germline V CDR1 and CDR2: LGHNT, FRNRAP. The CDR3 is 11 amino acids. The CDR3 region is CASSDTDTQYF. The DNA for the CDR3 is TGTGCTAGTAGTGACACAGATACGCAGTATTTT.

The V call is TRBV7-8, the J call TRBJ1-1; D is ambiguous. The germline CDR1 and CDR2 sequences are SGHVS and FQNEAQ. Trimming left V 3 bases short and J 3 bases short, with 5 bases between. The CDR3 loop spans 12 amino acids. In nucleotides, the CDR3 is TGTGCCAGCAGCTTTCGGGACACTGAAGCTTTCTTT. It specifies CASSFRDTEAFF. Looking up the rest from reference TRBV7-8 and TRBJ1-1 gives the full variable domain: GAGVSQSPRYKVAKRGQDVALRCDPISGHVSLFWYQQALGQGPEFLTYFQNEAQLDKSGLPSDRFFAERPEGSVSTLKIQRTQQEDSAVYLCASSFRDTEAFFGQGTRLTVV.

The V and J genes are TRBV5-6 and TRBJ2-2; D remains ambiguous. Deletions cut 4 bases from V and 2 bases from J, with 15 bases between. This CDR3 is built from 16 residues. Germline V gene data show CDR1 as SGHDT and CDR2 as YYEEEE. The CDR3 nucleotides read TGTGCCAGCAGCCTCACCACCGATAGTAACACCGGGGAGCTGTTTTTT. Its translation: CASSLTTDSNTGELFF.

The chain uses TRBV4-3 and TRBJ2-1; 8 nucleotides match TRBD2. Germline V lookup: CDR1 LGHNA, CDR2 YSLEER. CDR3 length: 19 amino acids. Unmatched junction bases numbered 10, after V lost 0 bases and J lost 0 bases. CDR3 region: CASSQEGRLAYSSYNEQFF. The DNA of the CDR3 is TGCGCCAGCAGCCAAGAGGGGCGACTAGCGTATAGCTCCTACAATGAGCAGTTCTTC.